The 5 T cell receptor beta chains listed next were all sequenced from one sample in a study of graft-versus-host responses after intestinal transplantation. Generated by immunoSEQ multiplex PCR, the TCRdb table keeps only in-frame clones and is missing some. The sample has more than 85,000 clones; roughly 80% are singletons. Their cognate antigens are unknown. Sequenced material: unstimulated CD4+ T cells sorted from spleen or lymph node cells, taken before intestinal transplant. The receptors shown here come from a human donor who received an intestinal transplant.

In DNA form, the CDR3 reads TGTGCCAGCAGCTTAGAAGGGGGGGCAGCCCGCTACGAGCAGTACTTC. It specifies CASSLEGGAARYEQYF. This sequence joins TRBV11-2 and TRBJ2-7; possibly TRBD2 for D (7 bases). CDR1 and CDR2 (germline): SGHAT, FQNNGV. V shed 0 bases and J shed 3 bases, with 15 bases lying between them. The CDR3 length is 16 residues.

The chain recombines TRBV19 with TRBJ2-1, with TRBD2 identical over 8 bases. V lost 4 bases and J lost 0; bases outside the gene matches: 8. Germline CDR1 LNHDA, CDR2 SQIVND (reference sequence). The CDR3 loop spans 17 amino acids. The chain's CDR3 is CASSTGGSGSSYNEQFF. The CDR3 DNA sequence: TGTGCCAGTAGTACCGGTGGCAGCGGGAGCTCCTACAATGAGCAGTTCTTC.

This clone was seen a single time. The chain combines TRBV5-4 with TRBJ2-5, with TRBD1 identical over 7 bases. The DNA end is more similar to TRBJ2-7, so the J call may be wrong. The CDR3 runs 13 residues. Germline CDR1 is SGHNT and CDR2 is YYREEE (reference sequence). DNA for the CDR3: TGTGCCAGCAGTAGACAGGGTCCCTACGAGCAGTACTTC. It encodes CASSRQGPYEQYF.

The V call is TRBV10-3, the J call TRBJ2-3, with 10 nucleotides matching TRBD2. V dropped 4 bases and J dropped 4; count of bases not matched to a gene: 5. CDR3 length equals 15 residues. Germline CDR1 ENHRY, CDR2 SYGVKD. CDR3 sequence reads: CAISALAGAADTQYF. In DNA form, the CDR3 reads TGTGCCATCAGTGCTCTAGCGGGGGCCGCAGATACGCAGTATTTT.

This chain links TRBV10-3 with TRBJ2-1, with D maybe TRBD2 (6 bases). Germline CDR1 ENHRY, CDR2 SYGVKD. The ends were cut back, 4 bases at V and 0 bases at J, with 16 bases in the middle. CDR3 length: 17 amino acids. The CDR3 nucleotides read TGTGCCATCAGTGGGAATATGCCCGGGAGCTCCTACAATGAGCAGTTCTTC. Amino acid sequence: CAISGNMPGSSYNEQFF.